These 17 T cell receptor beta chains originate from one sample sequenced in a study of long-term antiretroviral therapy in people with HIV. The assay used was immunoSEQ (version v3.0), run at survey level. Using immunoSEQ multiplex PCR, the repertoire was profiled, and TCRdb retains in-frame clones only, with some absent. The profile shows 33,000 or so clones, around 97% of them singletons. The sequences come from unsorted PBMCs, collected 7.6 years after starting antiretroviral therapy. The receptors derive from a young man with HIV.

This clone was observed a single time. V usage is TRBV5-8 and J usage is TRBJ2-3; 10 bases map to TRBD1. Trimming cost V 3 bases and J 5 bases; bases outside gene matches: 3. The CDR3 covers 14 residues. The germline CDR1 and CDR2 sequences are SGHTS and YDEGEE. CDR3: CASSWGTGVDTQYF. In DNA, the CDR3 is TGTGCCAGCAGCTGGGGGACAGGGGTAGATACGCAGTATTTT.

In this sample, this clone turned up once. The genes are TRBV5-4 and TRBJ1-6; TRBD1 matches 7 bases. Germline V lookup: CDR1 SGHNT, CDR2 YYREEE (reference sequence). V trimming: 0 bases; J trimming: 5 bases; junction bases outside the gene matches: 5. The CDR3 is 16 residues long. The CDR3 here is CASSLEAQGDNSPLHF. CDR3 bases: TGTGCCAGCAGCTTGGAGGCTCAGGGGGATAATTCACCCCTCCACTTT. Drawing the rest from reference TRBV5-4 and TRBJ1-6, the complete variable domain is ETGVTQSPTHLIKTRGQQVTLRCSSQSGHNTVSWYQQALGQGPQFIFQYYREEENGRGNFPPRFSGLQFPNYSSELNVNALELDDSALYLCASSLEAQGDNSPLHFGNGTRLTVT.

The rearrangement joins TRBV19 to TRBJ1-1; D gene unclear. Deletions cut 11 bases from V and 1 base from J, with 11 bases between. This CDR3 is 12 amino acids long. Germline V CDR1 and CDR2: LNHDA, SQIVND (reference sequence). The CDR3 DNA follows: TGTGCCTGTCAATCAGGGAACACTGAAGCTTTCTTT. This gives the protein CACQSGNTEAFF.

This clone occurred once. The gene calls are TRBV15 and TRBJ2-1; D might be TRBD1 (6 bases). CDR1 LNHNV and CDR2 YYDKDF come from the germline V gene (reference sequence). The CDR3 runs to 14 residues. Trimming shortened V by 4 bases and J by 4 bases, and 11 bases separated the two germline ends. CDR3 loop: CATSKGDNYNEQFF. The CDR3 bases are TGTGCCACCAGCAAGGGGGACAATTACAATGAGCAGTTCTTC.

J is TRBJ1-1 and V is TRBV27; D call uncertain. V was pared by 5 bases and J by 3 bases, with 10 bases between. The CDR3 is 13 amino acids. Germline V gene lookup returns CDR1 MNHEY and CDR2 SMNVEV (reference sequence). The CDR3 region is CASSHTWDTEAFF. In DNA form, the CDR3 reads TGTGCCAGCAGTCATACGTGGGACACTGAAGCTTTCTTT.

This chain joins TRBV5-5 and TRBJ1-1; D is uncertain. CDR1 is SGHKS and CDR2 is YYEKEE in the germline V gene (reference sequence). The CDR3 runs to 12 residues. Trimming shortened V by 1 base and J by 5 bases, and 6 bases separated the two germline ends. CDR3 amino acids: CASSLIGTEAFF. CDR3 DNA: TGTGCCAGCAGCTTGATCGGGACTGAAGCTTTCTTT. The full variable domain, its missing parts supplied by reference TRBV5-5 and TRBJ1-1, is DAGVTQSPTHLIKTRGQQVTLRCSPISGHKSVSWYQQVLGQGPQFIFQYYEKEERGRGNFPDRFSARQFPNYSSELNVNALLLGDSALYLCASSLIGTEAFFGQGTRLTVV.

The chain links TRBV19 to TRBJ1-2, with D hard to call. The CDR3 sequence is 19 residues long. The V end was cut by 5 bases, the J end by 4 bases, with 29 bases between. Germline CDR1 and CDR2: LNHDA and SQIVND (reference sequence). This CDR3 reads CASSRPPGPSPSHVYGYTF. For the CDR3, the DNA is TGTGCCAGTAGTCGGCCCCCCGGCCCCAGCCCTTCTCACGTCTATGGCTACACCTTC.

This chain links TRBV2 with TRBJ1-2; no firm D call. This CDR3 comprises 12 residues. Trimming stripped 7 bases from V and 8 bases from J, with 14 bases between. CDR1 is SNHLY and CDR2 is FYNNEI in the germline V gene. The CDR3 loop is CASTYLEEGYTF. The CDR3 nucleotides are TGTGCCAGCACTTACCTCGAGGAAGGCTACACCTTC.

The CDR3 loop reads CASSYVGTTEAFF. DNA for the CDR3: TGTGCCAGCAGTTACGTGGGGACCACTGAAGCTTTCTTT. The chain links TRBV6-6 to TRBJ1-1; the D gene is possibly TRBD1 (5 bases). CDR3 size: 13 residues. Germline V gene data show CDR1 as MNHNY and CDR2 as SVGAGI (reference sequence). V was clipped by 2 bases and J by 4 bases, with 8 bases between them.

V gene TRBV4-3 combines with J gene TRBJ2-7; D possibly corresponds to TRBD1 (5 bases). Between the trimmed V and J ends, which lost 0 bases and 3 bases, there was a span of 12 bases. This CDR3 has 15 amino acids. The V gene's germline CDR1 is LGHNA and CDR2 YSLEER. CDR3 residues: CASSQDTTASYEQYF. CDR3 DNA: TGCGCCAGCAGCCAAGATACGACAGCGAGCTACGAGCAGTACTTC.

The chain employs TRBV5-1 and TRBJ2-3, with unresolved D. The CDR3 is 14 amino acids. The germline CDR1 and CDR2 sequences are SGHRS and YFSETQ. The germline V and J ends were trimmed by 5 bases and 0 bases, with 10 bases remaining between them. The CDR3 DNA is TGCGCCAGCAGAGGCAGCGCAAGCACAGATACGCAGTATTTT. This gives the protein CASRGSASTDTQYF.

This chain uses TRBV10-3 with TRBJ2-7, with 7 bases matching TRBD2. This CDR3 has 18 amino acids. The germline V gene encodes CDR1 ENHRY and CDR2 SYGVKD. Trimming cost V 0 bases and J 1 base; bases outside gene matches: 12. CDR3 sequence: CAISESFLAGARSYEQYF. CDR3 coding DNA: TGTGCCATCAGTGAGTCATTTTTGGCGGGAGCACGGTCCTACGAGCAGTACTTC.

The chain recombines TRBV7-9 with TRBJ2-6; D perhaps matches TRBD2 (7 bases). Trimming took 10 bases from V and 2 from J, leaving 15 bases between them. This CDR3 comprises 15 residues. Germline V lookup: CDR1 SEHNR, CDR2 FQNEAQ (reference sequence). CDR3 sequence (DNA): TGTGCCACCGGGGGGCTTGAGGCTGGGGCCAACGTCCTGACTTTC. Amino acids: CATGGLEAGANVLTF.

In DNA, the CDR3 is TGTGCCAGCAGCCAAGGGTGGACAGGAGACCTCTCTGGAAACACCATATATTTT. Protein: CASSQGWTGDLSGNTIYF. The genes are TRBV4-2 and TRBJ1-3; 7 nucleotides align to TRBD1. From germline, CDR1 is LGHNA and CDR2 YNFKEQ. The ends lost 1 base at V and 0 bases at J; junction bases unmatched: 9. This CDR3 spans 18 amino acids.

The chain employs TRBV4-3 and TRBJ2-3; D may be TRBD2 (6 bases). This CDR3 is 15 amino acids long. CDR1 and CDR2 (germline): LGHNA, YSLEER. Trimming removed 4 bases at V and 0 bases at J, with 11 bases between. As DNA, the CDR3 is TGCGCCAGCAGCCGGAGGGACCGTAGCACAGATACGCAGTATTTT. The encoded protein is CASSRRDRSTDTQYF.

The chain carries TRBV6-5 and TRBJ1-5, with D maybe TRBD1 (5 bases). The V gene lost 6 bases and the J gene lost 1 base, with 10 bases spanning the gap. The CDR3 runs to 14 residues. The germline gives CDR1 MNHEY, CDR2 SVGAGI. The chain's CDR3 is CASRGATSNQPQHF. DNA of the CDR3: TGTGCCAGCAGAGGGGCTACCAGCAATCAGCCCCAGCATTTT.

The chain joins TRBV30 to TRBJ1-1; D may be TRBD1 (6 bases). The CDR3 is made up of 12 amino acids. Germline V gene lookup returns CDR1 GTSNPN and CDR2 SVGIG (reference sequence). V gave up 8 bases and J gave up 7 bases, with 17 bases separating them. CDR3 DNA: TGTGCCCACACAGCGGGGGGCATTGAAGCTTTCTTT. It specifies CAHTAGGIEAFF.